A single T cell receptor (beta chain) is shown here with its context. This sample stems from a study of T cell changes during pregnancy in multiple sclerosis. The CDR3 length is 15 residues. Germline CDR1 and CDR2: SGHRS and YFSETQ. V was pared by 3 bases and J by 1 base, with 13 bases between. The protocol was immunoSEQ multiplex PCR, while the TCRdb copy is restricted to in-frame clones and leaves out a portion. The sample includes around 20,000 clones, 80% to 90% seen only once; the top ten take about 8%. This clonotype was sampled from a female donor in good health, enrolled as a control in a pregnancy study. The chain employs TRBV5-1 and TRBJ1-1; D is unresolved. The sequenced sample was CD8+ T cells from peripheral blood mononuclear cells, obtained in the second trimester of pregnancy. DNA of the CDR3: TGCGCCAGCAGCTCCTGGTTGGGAGGGAACACTGAAGCTTTCTTT. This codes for CASSSWLGGNTEAFF.